The 25 T cell receptor beta chains below all came from one sample that was sequenced in a study of cytomegalovirus exposure and HLA in healthy donors. PCR amplification relied on 60 Vbeta primers (plus 13 Jbeta primers). Repertoires were generated with immunoSEQ multiplex PCR, while TCRdb's copy carries only in-frame clones and drops some. Of fewer than 250,000 clones listed, about 81% are singletons. Sequencing was carried out using PBMCs. The receptors derive from a man between 25 and 39 years old in good health and CMV-seropositive.

The chain uses TRBV5-8 and TRBJ1-1; a possible D gene is TRBD1 (6 bases). V was trimmed by 5 bases and J by 8 bases, leaving 13 bases between them. This CDR3 has 12 amino acids. CDR1 and CDR2 from the germline V gene are SGHTS and YDEGEE. The chain's CDR3 is CASRIGQREAFF. The CDR3 region has the DNA TGTGCCAGCAGGATCGGACAGAGAGAAGCTTTCTTT.

The rearrangement joins TRBV13 to TRBJ2-7; 7 bases fit TRBD2. CDR3 length: 14 amino acids. In germline, CDR1 is PRHDT, CDR2 FYEKMQ (reference sequence). The junction had 7 bases not matched to a gene; V was cut back by 5 bases and J by 3 bases. The DNA of the CDR3 is TGTGCCAGCAGCCGCGGGCGGGGGAGCTACGAGCAGTACTTC. Protein product: CASSRGRGSYEQYF. The variable domain in full, completed from reference TRBV13 and TRBJ2-7, reads AAGVIQSPRHLIKEKRETATLKCYPIPRHDTVYWYQQGPGQDPQFLISFYEKMQSDKGSIPDRFSAQQFSDYHSELNMSSLELGDSALYFCASSRGRGSYEQYFGPGTRLTVT.

J is TRBJ1-2 and V is TRBV19, with 7 bases matching TRBD1. This CDR3 is 14 amino acids long. Germline trimming cut 5 bases from V and 5 bases from J; bases unmatched to any gene: 8. Looked up from germline, CDR1 is LNHDA and CDR2 is SQIVND (reference sequence). The CDR3 coding sequence is TGTGCCAGTAGTCCCCCACAGGGGAAATATGGCTACACCTTC. Its protein product is CASSPPQGKYGYTF.

The chain uses TRBV11-2 and TRBJ1-5; perhaps TRBD1 as D (6 bases). V lost 5 bases and J 0 bases, leaving 8 bases between the germline ends. Germline lookup yields CDR1 SGHAT and CDR2 FQNNGV. The CDR3 totals 14 residues. The CDR3 DNA is TGTGCCAGCAGCGGCAGGGGTAGCAATCAGCCCCAGCATTTT. Translation: CASSGRGSNQPQHF.

The CDR3 bases are TGTGCCAGCAGCGTAGGACCAGGGGTTTCCAATCAGCCCCAGCATTTT. Translating gives CASSVGPGVSNQPQHF. This rearrangement joins TRBV9 to TRBJ1-5; D is perhaps TRBD1 (6 bases). Germline V CDR1 and CDR2: SGDLS, YYNGEE. V gave up 0 bases and J gave up 3 bases, with 13 bases separating them. The CDR3 sequence is 16 residues long.

Turning to this clone: One junction end does not reproduce the germline sequence, and a read error may be involved. The J gene is TRBJ2-7, the V gene TRBV6-7, with TRBD2 matching over 12 bases. TRBV6-7 is known as an ORF, though its function is uncertain. There are 19 residues in the CDR3. DNA for the CDR3: TGTGCCAGCAGTCACTCCGGGGCTCTAGCGGGAGGGGGGGGCTACGAGCAGTACTTC. This gives the protein CASSHSGALAGGGGYEQYF.

The genes are TRBV7-7 and TRBJ1-4; D is unclear. Germline loops: CDR1 SSHAT, CDR2 FNYEAQ (reference sequence). The CDR3 covers 12 residues. CDR3 region: CAVGRSGEKLFF. CDR3 in DNA: TGTGCTGTCGGGAGGTCCGGTGAAAAACTGTTTTTT.

This chain joins TRBV2 and TRBJ2-7; D is unresolved. The germline CDR1 and CDR2 sequences are SNHLY and FYNNEI. Trimming pared 5 bases from V and 1 base from J, leaving 12 bases between. This CDR3 has 14 residues. CDR3 loop: CASSTDRTSYEQYF. The CDR3 nucleotides are TGTGCCAGCAGTACAGACCGTACTTCCTACGAGCAGTACTTC. The variable domain in full, with the rest retrieved from reference TRBV2 and TRBJ2-7, is EPEVTQTPSHQVTQMGQEVILRCVPISNHLYFYWYRQILGQKVEFLVSFYNNEISEKSEIFDDQFSVERPDGSNFTLKIRSTKLEDSAMYFCASSTDRTSYEQYFGPGTRLTVT.

The chain couples TRBV5-6 to TRBJ2-1, with TRBD1 as a possible D gene (6 bases). Deletions cut 1 base from V and 9 bases from J, with 14 bases between. This CDR3 has 14 amino acids. Germline V gives CDR1 SGHDT, CDR2 YYEEEE. The CDR3 protein is CASSLPRWGREQFF. CDR3 in DNA: TGTGCCAGCAGCTTGCCGCGCTGGGGGCGTGAGCAGTTCTTC.

The chain joins TRBV10-1 to TRBJ2-7; D is unresolved. V was shortened by 6 bases and J by 3 bases, with 9 bases between the two germline ends. The V gene's germline CDR1 is WNHNN and CDR2 SYGVQD (reference sequence). The CDR3 contains 12 residues. The CDR3 sequence is CASSPTVYEQYF. As DNA, the CDR3 is TGCGCCAGCAGCCCCACAGTCTACGAGCAGTACTTC.

This clone was seen only a few times. V and J are TRBV7-2 and TRBJ2-3, with 10 bases that match TRBD2. Germline V gene sequence: CDR1 SGHTA, CDR2 FQGNSA. V lost 6 bases and J lost 3; bases outside the gene matches: 3. CDR3 length: 14 amino acids. CDR3 DNA: TGTGCCAGCAGTCAGACTAGCGGGACAGATACGCAGTATTTT. Translated: CASSQTSGTDTQYF.

In this sample, this clone turned up a few times. The rearrangement joins TRBV30 to TRBJ2-1; D ambiguous. Trimming left V 4 bases short and J 0 bases short, with 7 bases between. Germline V gene sequence: CDR1 GTSNPN, CDR2 SVGIG (reference sequence). The CDR3 extends over 13 amino acids. CDR3 loop: CAWTPSSYNEQFF. CDR3 DNA sequence: TGTGCCTGGACCCCGAGCTCCTACAATGAGCAGTTCTTC.

The chain carries TRBV30 and TRBJ1-1, with D possibly matching TRBD1 (6 bases). Trimming cost V 5 bases and J 7 bases, with 20 bases left between them. The CDR3 loop spans 14 amino acids. CDR1 and CDR2 (germline): GTSNPN, SVGIG (reference sequence). This CDR3 reads CAWESQGGIGEAFF. The CDR3 DNA is TGTGCCTGGGAATCACAGGGAGGGATTGGTGAAGCTTTCTTT.

Details on this clone: Other DNA sequences from this sample encode an identical CDR3 as well. DNA of the CDR3: TGTGCCAGCAGCCAGGCGGGGACTGAAGCTTTCTTT. Its translation: CASSQAGTEAFF. This sequence joins TRBV14 and TRBJ1-1; D not certain. The CDR3 runs to 12 residues. The ends were cut back, 3 bases at V and 5 bases at J, with 7 bases in the middle. The germline gives CDR1 SGHDN, CDR2 FVKESK.

This clone was picked up a small number of times. The chain couples TRBV6-5 to TRBJ1-4, with D unclear. CDR3 length: 14 residues. V lost 4 bases to trimming and J lost 7 bases, with 13 bases between them. Germline CDR1 MNHEY, CDR2 SVGAGI. The CDR3 nucleotides read TGTGCCAGCAGTTTCGCAGTGAGGAGTGAAAAACTGTTTTTT. This translates into CASSFAVRSEKLFF.

The chain has TRBV28 and TRBJ1-6; a weak D match, TRBD1 (5 bases). The CDR3 is made up of 14 amino acids. Germline CDR1 and CDR2: MDHEN and SYDVKM. V dropped 8 bases and J dropped 7 bases, with 15 bases sitting between them. The CDR3 here is CASEIGDWNSPLHF. The CDR3 DNA is TGTGCCAGCGAGATAGGGGACTGGAATTCACCCCTCCACTTT.

The J gene is TRBJ2-7, the V gene TRBV7-3; 10 bases line up with TRBD1. Trimming took 1 base from V and 5 from J; bases not matched to a gene: 5. CDR1 and CDR2 from the germline V gene are SGHTA and FQGTGA. CDR3 length: 15 residues. The CDR3 sequence is CASSLSRDRGHEQYF. The CDR3 bases are TGTGCCAGCAGCTTAAGCCGGGACAGGGGCCACGAGCAGTACTTC.

This chain joins TRBV6-1 and TRBJ2-1; possibly TRBD2 for D (7 bases). Germline V gives CDR1 MNHNS, CDR2 SASEGT. Trimming stripped 3 bases from V and 9 bases from J, with 12 bases between. There are 13 residues in the CDR3. The CDR3 region has the DNA TGTGCCAGCAGTGATGGGGGGGCCTTTGAGCAGTTCTTC. As protein: CASSDGGAFEQFF.

The chain carries TRBV5-1 and TRBJ2-1; 8 bases agree with TRBD2. This CDR3 has 18 residues. The V gene end was trimmed by 4 bases and the J gene end by 0 bases; junction bases not matched to a gene: 12. The germline V gene has CDR1 SGHRS and CDR2 YFSETQ. This chain's CDR3 is CASSPGRVAGSSYNEQFF. For the CDR3, the DNA is TGCGCCAGCAGCCCCGGGAGGGTTGCGGGGAGCTCCTACAATGAGCAGTTCTTC.

CDR3 nucleotide sequence: TGTGCCAGCAGCTTAGCACTAGCGGGTAGCACAGATACGCAGTATTTT. Translated: CASSLALAGSTDTQYF. The V call is TRBV7-3, the J call TRBJ2-3, with TRBD2 matching 9 bases. The CDR3 spans 16 residues. V was clipped by 2 bases and J by 0 bases; unmatched bases: 3. CDR1 and CDR2 from the germline V gene are SGHTA and FQGTGA.

The chain has TRBV6-5 and TRBJ1-2; 7 bases are a match to TRBD1. V lost 5 bases to trimming and J lost 4 bases; unmatched junction nucleotides: 10. The germline gives CDR1 MNHEY, CDR2 SVGAGI. This CDR3 has 15 residues. The CDR3 loop reads CASSPYRGSVYGYTF. CDR3 coding DNA: TGTGCCAGCAGTCCGTACAGGGGATCCGTCTATGGCTACACCTTC.

V usage is TRBV7-2 and J usage is TRBJ2-3; D might be TRBD2 (6 bases). CDR3 length equals 17 residues. Germline V CDR1 and CDR2: SGHTA, FQGNSA. V was cut by 7 bases and J by 2 bases, with 22 bases left in between. The CDR3 sequence is CASTPQAGRKFTDTQYF. The CDR3 DNA reads as TGTGCCAGCACTCCACAGGCCGGGAGAAAGTTCACAGATACGCAGTATTTT. Combining the CDR3 with reference TRBV7-2 and TRBJ2-3 gives the whole variable domain GAGVSQSPSNKVTEKGKDVELRCDPISGHTALYWYRQSLGQGLEFLIYFQGNSAPDKSGLPSDRFSAERTGGSVSTLTIQRTQQEDSAVYLCASTPQAGRKFTDTQYFGPGTRLTVL.

A few counts support this clone. J is TRBJ1-5 and V is TRBV4-2; 7 nucleotides agree with TRBD1. The CDR3 loop spans 17 amino acids. The junction had 7 bases not matched to a gene; V was cut back by 1 base and J by 1 base. CDR1 LGHNA and CDR2 YNFKEQ come from the germline V gene. The chain's CDR3 is CASSQGEGAHSNQPQHF. The CDR3 DNA is TGTGCCAGCAGCCAAGGAGAGGGGGCGCACAGCAATCAGCCCCAGCATTTT.

The rearrangement uses TRBV6-1 and TRBJ1-2; D might be TRBD1 (5 bases). V was trimmed by 2 bases and J by 4 bases, leaving 14 bases between them. Per the germline V gene, CDR1 is MNHNS and CDR2 is SASEGT. The CDR3 is made up of 15 amino acids. The CDR3 coding sequence is TGTGCCAGCAGTGAAACGGACATTATAGGCTATGGCTACACCTTC. It codes for CASSETDIIGYGYTF.

The J gene is TRBJ1-6, the V gene TRBV2; 7 bases map to TRBD1. V shed 8 bases and J 7 bases; nucleotides not matched to a gene: 11. CDR1 SNHLY and CDR2 FYNNEI come from the germline V gene. The CDR3 totals 15 residues. The CDR3 spells CASRVKDRVNSPLHF. The CDR3, as DNA: TGTGCCAGCCGTGTAAAAGACAGGGTAAATTCACCCCTCCACTTT.